The rows below give T cell receptor beta chains drawn from one sample of a study of CD8 T cells in ankylosing spondylitis. TCRdb re-derived calls from the 5' RACE reads in MiXCR, one entry per CDR3 protein. Here the sample spans roughly 700,000 distinct CDR3 sequences, about 20% being singletons. The sequencing input was blood, either unsorted or a sorted T cell fraction (not recorded which). These receptors were taken from a male donor with ankylosing spondylitis. Each CDR3 is given with its conserved first and last residue. The order of the fields is clone size, V gene, D gene, J gene, CDR3 DNA, CDR3 protein. A D gene is named only where the DNA matches it firmly. The size of a clone is reported for some rows only, either as once, few or many, or as a class for expanded clones.

few	TRBV20-1	NA	TRBJ2-3	TGCAGTGCTCAAGGGACGAGACTCACAGATACGCAGTATTTT	CSAQGTRLTDTQYF
few	TRBV7-9	TRBD1	TRBJ2-7	TGTGCCATTTCAGGACAGGGAGGAATCTACGAGCAGTACTTC	CAISGQGGIYEQYF
NA	TRBV20-1	NA	TRBJ2-3	TGCAGTGCACCGGGACACCGCGACACAGATACGCAGTATTTT	CSAPGHRDTDTQYF
NA	TRBV12-3/TRBV12-4	NA	TRBJ2-7	TGTGCCAGCAGTTTCTCTTCCGAGCAGTACTTC	CASSFSSEQYF
few	TRBV20-1	NA	TRBJ1-1	TGCAGTGCTAGAGCCACCCGGGGTATACATAGGGGTGAAGCTTTCTTT	CSARATRGIHRGEAFF
few	TRBV2	NA	TRBJ1-1	TGTGCCAGCAGTGGGATATTGAACACTGAAGCTTTCTTT	CASSGILNTEAFF
few	TRBV12-3/TRBV12-4	NA	TRBJ1-6	TGTGCCAGCAGTTTCGGAGGGGACGCCTCACCCCTCCACTTT	CASSFGGDASPLHF
NA	TRBV7-9	NA	TRBJ2-5	TGTGCCAGCAGCGAACGACGGGAACCAGAGACCCAGTACTTC	CASSERREPETQYF
few	TRBV19	NA	TRBJ2-5	TGTGCCAGTAGTATGGTTCAGGGTAACCAAGAGACCCAGTACTTC	CASSMVQGNQETQYF
few	TRBV12-3/TRBV12-4	NA	TRBJ2-2	TGTGCCAGCACCTGGGGCAAGAACACCGGGGAGCTGTTTTTT	CASTWGKNTGELFF
few	TRBV29-1	TRBD1	TRBJ2-7	TGCAGCGTTGAAGGCCGGGACAGAAATTACGAGCAGTACTTC	CSVEGRDRNYEQYF
NA	TRBV3-1	NA	TRBJ1-2	TGTGCCAGCAGCCAAGATCTGGTCCCAAACTATGGCTACACCTTC	CASSQDLVPNYGYTF
NA	TRBV21-1	NA	TRBJ2-7	TGTGCCAGCAGCAAAGCGCTCGGGGATAACGGCGAGCAGTACTTC	CASSKALGDNGEQYF